This T cell receptor (beta chain) was sequenced in a study of T cells in Graves' hyperthyroidism and ophthalmopathy. Overall study: Peripheral blood draws took place at initial diagnosis, ahead of any treatment. Overall study findings and caveats: Expanded thyroid clonotypes (above 0.001) were mostly also found in blood.

Germline assignment: CDR1 MNHEY and CDR2 SVGAGI. The CDR3 has 15 amino acids. Trimming removed 4 bases at V and 1 base at J, with 14 bases between. This clonotype was counted ten times or more. Its antigen is still unknown. Individuals with ophthalmopathy presented a Clinical Activity Score of at least 3, a NOSPECS grade of at least 4 and a duration under 3 months. Amplified TCR beta CDR3 regions came from RNA transcripts. Using the HTBI primer set, a first-round RT-PCR was run on the TCR CDR3. TCRdb re-called the multiplex PCR reads with MiXCR, one entry per CDR3 protein. Of approximately 610,000 distinct CDR3 sequences in the sample, approximately 15% were seen once.

The TCR comes from a woman aged 40 to 55 with Graves' ophthalmopathy. Specimen: blood. The J gene is TRBJ2-7, the V gene TRBV6-5; D gene uncertain. The CDR3 DNA is TGTGCCAGCAGTTTCTCCGACTCCGTATCCTACGAGCAGTACTTC. It codes for CASSFSDSVSYEQYF.